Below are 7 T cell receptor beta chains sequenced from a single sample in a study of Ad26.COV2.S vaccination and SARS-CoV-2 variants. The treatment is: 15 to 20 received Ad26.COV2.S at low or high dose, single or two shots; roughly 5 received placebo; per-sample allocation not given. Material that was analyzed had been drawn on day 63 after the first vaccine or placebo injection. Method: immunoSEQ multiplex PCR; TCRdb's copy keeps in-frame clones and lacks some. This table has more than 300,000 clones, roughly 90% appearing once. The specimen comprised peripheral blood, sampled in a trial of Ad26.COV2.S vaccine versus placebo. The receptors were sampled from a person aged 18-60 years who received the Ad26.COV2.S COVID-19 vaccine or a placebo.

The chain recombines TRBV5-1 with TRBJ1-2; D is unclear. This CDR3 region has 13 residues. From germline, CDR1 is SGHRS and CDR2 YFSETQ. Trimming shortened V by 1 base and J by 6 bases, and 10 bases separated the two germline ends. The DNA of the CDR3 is TGCGCCAGCAGCTTGAAACGGCGGCATGGCTACACCTTC. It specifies CASSLKRRHGYTF. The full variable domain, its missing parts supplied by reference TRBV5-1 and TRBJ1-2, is KAGVTQTPRYLIKTRGQQVTLSCSPISGHRSVSWYQQTPGQGLQFLFEYFSETQRNKGNFPGRFSGRQFSNSRSEMNVSTLELGDSALYLCASSLKRRHGYTFGSGTRLTVV.

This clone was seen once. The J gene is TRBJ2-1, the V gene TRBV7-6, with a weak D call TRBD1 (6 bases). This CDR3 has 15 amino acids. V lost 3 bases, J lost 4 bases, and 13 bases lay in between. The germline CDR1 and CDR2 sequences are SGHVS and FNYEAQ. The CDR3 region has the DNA TGTGCCAGCAGCTTTTCTCAGGGGAATTACAATGAGCAGTTCTTC. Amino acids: CASSFSQGNYNEQFF.

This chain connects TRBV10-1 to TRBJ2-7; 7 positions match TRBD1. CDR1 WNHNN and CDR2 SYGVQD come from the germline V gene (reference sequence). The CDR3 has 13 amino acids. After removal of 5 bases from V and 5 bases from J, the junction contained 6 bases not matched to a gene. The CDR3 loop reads CASSPGTADEQYF. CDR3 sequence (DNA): TGCGCCAGCAGTCCCGGGACAGCAGACGAGCAGTACTTC.

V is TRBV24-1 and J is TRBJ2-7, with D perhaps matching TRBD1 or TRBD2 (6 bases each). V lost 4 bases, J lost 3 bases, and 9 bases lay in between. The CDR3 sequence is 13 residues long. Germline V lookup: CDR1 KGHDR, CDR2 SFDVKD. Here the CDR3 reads CATSDGGGYEQYF. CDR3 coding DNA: TGTGCCACCAGTGACGGGGGCGGCTACGAGCAGTACTTC.

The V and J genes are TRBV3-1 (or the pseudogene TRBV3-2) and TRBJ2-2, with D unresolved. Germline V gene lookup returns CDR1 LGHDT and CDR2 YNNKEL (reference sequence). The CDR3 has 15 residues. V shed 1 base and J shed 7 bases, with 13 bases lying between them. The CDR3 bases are TGTGCCAGCAGCCAAGGGGTGGGTTTCAGCGGGGAGCTGTTTTTT. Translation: CASSQGVGFSGELFF.

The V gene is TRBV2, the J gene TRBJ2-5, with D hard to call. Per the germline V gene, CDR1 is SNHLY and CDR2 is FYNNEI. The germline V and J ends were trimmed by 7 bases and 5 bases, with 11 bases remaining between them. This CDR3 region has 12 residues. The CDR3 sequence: CASTLSSETQYF. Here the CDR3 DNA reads TGTGCCAGCACCCTTTCTTCGGAGACCCAGTACTTC.

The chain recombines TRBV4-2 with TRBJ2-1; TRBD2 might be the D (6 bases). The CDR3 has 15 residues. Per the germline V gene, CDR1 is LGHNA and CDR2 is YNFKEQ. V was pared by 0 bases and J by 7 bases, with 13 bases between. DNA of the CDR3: TGTGCCAGCAGCCAAGATCGCATTGGGGGGAATGAGCAGTTCTTC. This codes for CASSQDRIGGNEQFF.